These 27 T cell receptor beta chains originate from one sample sequenced in a study of T cell changes during pregnancy in multiple sclerosis. Method: immunoSEQ multiplex PCR; TCRdb's copy keeps in-frame clones and lacks some. The profile covers 70,000 or so clones, with around 92% appearing a single time and roughly 0.7% taken by the ten largest. The source material was peripheral blood, sampled in the third trimester of pregnancy. Source of these receptors: a female donor in good health, enrolled as a control in a pregnancy study.

The J gene is TRBJ2-7, the V gene TRBV7-6; 10 bases are a match to TRBD2. This CDR3 is 15 amino acids long. Germline CDR1 and CDR2: SGHVS and FNYEAQ. The ends lost 1 base at V and 4 bases at J; junction bases unmatched: 4. CDR3 sequence: CASSLGGSGGYEQYF. The CDR3 region has the DNA TGTGCCAGCAGCTTAGGTGGTAGCGGGGGGTACGAGCAGTACTTC.

In the case of this clone: The same CDR3 arises from other DNA sequences in this sample as well. The chain couples TRBV28 to TRBJ2-7, with D tentatively TRBD1 (5 bases). V gave up 5 bases and J gave up 3 bases, with 8 bases separating them. Germline V gene sequence: CDR1 MDHEN, CDR2 SYDVKM. There are 12 residues in the CDR3. The CDR3 DNA is TGTGCCAGCAGTCTGCAGGGCTACGAGCAGTACTTC. Its translation is CASSLQGYEQYF.

This CDR3 is CASSPSRQAYSGANVLTF. The CDR3 DNA reads as TGTGCCAGCTCACCCTCCCGACAGGCGTACTCTGGGGCCAACGTCCTGACTTTC. This sequence joins TRBV18 and TRBJ2-6; D is possibly TRBD1 (6 bases). The CDR3 is 18 amino acids. From germline, CDR1 is KGHSH and CDR2 LQKENI. Trimming removed 3 bases at V and 0 bases at J, with 15 bases between.

J is TRBJ1-6 and V is TRBV11-3; 7 bases are shared with TRBD1. Losses at the gene ends were 5 bases for V and 6 bases for J; bases not matched to a gene: 7. The CDR3 runs to 15 residues. Germline CDR1 SGHNT, CDR2 YENEEA. The CDR3 coding sequence is TGTGCCAGCAGCCCAGGGACAGACCGTAATTCACCCCTCCACTTT. Residues: CASSPGTDRNSPLHF.

V and J are TRBV15 and TRBJ2-5; D is unresolved. This CDR3 region has 13 residues. Germline CDR1 LNHNV, CDR2 YYDKDF (reference sequence). With 3 bases removed from V and 4 bases from J, the gap between germline ends came to 9 bases. The DNA of the CDR3 is TGTGCCACCAGCAGCCCGGTTGGAGAGACCCAGTACTTC. Translation: CATSSPVGETQYF.

The chain uses TRBV5-1 and TRBJ2-5; D unresolved. Deletions cut 0 bases from V and 6 bases from J, with 15 bases between. This CDR3 region has 15 residues. In germline, CDR1 is SGHRS, CDR2 YFSETQ. CDR3: CASSLGLGDTKTQYF. The CDR3, as DNA: TGCGCCAGCAGCTTGGGGTTAGGAGATACGAAGACCCAGTACTTC. The entire variable domain, with the rest obtained from reference TRBV5-1 and TRBJ2-5, is as follows: KAGVTQTPRYLIKTRGQQVTLSCSPISGHRSVSWYQQTPGQGLQFLFEYFSETQRNKGNFPGRFSGRQFSNSRSEMNVSTLELGDSALYLCASSLGLGDTKTQYFGPGTRLLVL.

This clone was observed a handful of times. V gene TRBV9 combines with J gene TRBJ2-1; 9 positions agree with TRBD2. Germline trimming cut 4 bases from V and 10 bases from J; bases unmatched to any gene: 18. Germline CDR1 is SGDLS and CDR2 is YYNGEE. CDR3 length: 17 amino acids. The CDR3: CASSPPGVAGAFGEQFF. The CDR3 region has the DNA TGTGCCAGCAGCCCCCCGGGGGTAGCGGGAGCCTTCGGGGAGCAGTTCTTC.

The chain uses TRBV7-8 and TRBJ2-3; 16 bases line up with TRBD2. The CDR3 is 20 amino acids. Per the germline V gene, CDR1 is SGHVS and CDR2 is FQNEAQ. With 6 bases clipped from V and 0 bases from J, the junction kept 12 bases outside the gene matches. The CDR3 spells CASRTPGLAGGRASTDTQYF. For the CDR3, the DNA is TGTGCCAGCAGGACTCCGGGACTAGCGGGAGGGCGTGCTAGCACAGATACGCAGTATTTT.

This chain joins TRBV19 and TRBJ1-2; D may be TRBD1 (6 bases). The V gene's germline CDR1 is LNHDA and CDR2 SQIVND (reference sequence). V lost 9 bases to trimming and J lost 2 bases, with 19 bases between them. There are 15 residues in the CDR3. DNA of the CDR3: TGTGCCAGCCTCCGAGTGGGGGCAAGAAACTATGGCTACACCTTC. Translation: CASLRVGARNYGYTF. The variable domain in full, completed from reference TRBV19 and TRBJ1-2, reads DGGITQSPKYLFRKEGQNVTLSCEQNLNHDAMYWYRQDPGQGLRLIYYSQIVNDFQKGDIAEGYSVSREKKESFPLTVTSAQKNPTAFYLCASLRVGARNYGYTFGSGTRLTVV.

The chain has TRBV19 and TRBJ1-1, with D possibly matching TRBD1 (6 bases). The germline CDR1 and CDR2 sequences are LNHDA and SQIVND (reference sequence). The CDR3 has 14 residues. Trimming took off 3 bases at V and 2 bases at J, with 10 bases between the two ends. The CDR3 bases are TGTGCCAGTAGTATCAGGGGTCCTAACACTGAAGCTTTCTTT. It specifies CASSIRGPNTEAFF.

V is TRBV7-2 and J is TRBJ1-5; no firm D call. The CDR3 totals 15 residues. The V end was cut by 5 bases, the J end by 0 bases, with 11 bases between. Looked up from germline, CDR1 is SGHTA and CDR2 is FQGNSA. CDR3 nucleotides: TGTGCCAGCAGCCAGAGCGGTCTTAGCAATCAGCCCCAGCATTTT. Translation gives CASSQSGLSNQPQHF. The full variable domain, completed using reference TRBV7-2 and TRBJ1-5, is GAGVSQSPSNKVTEKGKDVELRCDPISGHTALYWYRQSLGQGLEFLIYFQGNSAPDKSGLPSDRFSAERTGGSVSTLTIQRTQQEDSAVYLCASSQSGLSNQPQHFGDGTRLSIL.

The V and J genes are TRBV28 and TRBJ2-7; 12 bases map to TRBD2. Per the germline V gene, CDR1 is MDHEN and CDR2 is SYDVKM. The trim removed 6 bases at V and 5 bases at J, leaving 8 bases unmatched. This CDR3 is 15 amino acids long. CDR3 sequence: CASSPTTSGRNEQYF. CDR3 in DNA: TGTGCCAGCAGCCCTACGACTAGCGGGAGAAACGAGCAGTACTTC.

V is TRBV5-5 and J is TRBJ1-5; a possible D gene is TRBD1 (5 bases). Between the trimmed V and J ends, which lost 2 bases and 5 bases, there was a span of 11 bases. The V gene's germline CDR1 is SGHKS and CDR2 YYEKEE (reference sequence). The CDR3 runs 14 residues. Here the CDR3 reads CASSLRGMYQPQHF. DNA for the CDR3: TGTGCCAGCAGCTTAAGGGGTATGTATCAGCCCCAGCATTTT.

This chain connects TRBV5-1 to TRBJ2-3, with 9 bases aligning to TRBD2. In germline, CDR1 is SGHRS, CDR2 YFSETQ. CDR3 length equals 16 residues. Trimming removed 4 bases from V and 2 bases from J; junction bases left unmatched: 8. In DNA, the CDR3 is TGCGCCAGCAGCCCCGGAAGCGGGGGGAACACAGATACGCAGTATTTT. It specifies CASSPGSGGNTDTQYF.

This chain uses TRBV9 with TRBJ1-1; possible D gene TRBD1, 5 bases. Per germline, CDR1 SGDLS and CDR2 YYNGEE. Trimming cost V 3 bases and J 7 bases, with 19 bases left between them. This CDR3 contains 15 residues. The CDR3: CASSDARKRQGEAFF. CDR3 in DNA: TGTGCCAGCAGCGATGCCCGAAAGAGGCAGGGTGAAGCTTTCTTT.

J is TRBJ2-5 and V is TRBV15; 7 nucleotides agree with TRBD2. The CDR3 has 13 amino acids. The V and J ends lost 8 bases and 0 bases, in that order; junction bases with no gene match: 3. Looked up from germline, CDR1 is LNHNV and CDR2 is YYDKDF (reference sequence). DNA for the CDR3: TGTGCCACCGCGGGGGTCTACCAAGAGACCCAGTACTTC. Encoded protein: CATAGVYQETQYF.

Details on this clone: The junction departs from the called germline gene at one end, perhaps through a read error. This rearrangement joins TRBV28 to TRBJ1-2, with 8 bases matching TRBD1. Germline V gene lookup returns CDR1 MDHEN and CDR2 SYDVKM. CDR3 length equals 17 residues. CDR3 in amino acids: CASSLIPGQGRGYGHTF. CDR3 nucleotides: TGTGCCAGCAGTTTAATCCCAGGACAGGGTAGAGGTTATGGCCACACCTTC.

This chain uses TRBV6-1 with TRBJ1-1, with TRBD1 identical over 10 bases. Trimming removed 4 bases from V and 2 bases from J; junction bases left unmatched: 4. CDR3 size: 15 residues. Germline CDR1 MNHNS, CDR2 SASEGT. In DNA, the CDR3 is TGTGCCAGCAGTGCCAGGACAGGGGGAAACACTGAAGCTTTCTTT. This sequence encodes CASSARTGGNTEAFF.

This clone was counted between two and nine times. The chain recombines TRBV29-1 with TRBJ2-7; 8 bases agree with TRBD2. CDR1 SQVTM and CDR2 ANQGSEA come from the germline V gene. The CDR3 runs to 13 residues. Trimming removed 1 base from V and 5 bases from J; junction bases left unmatched: 4. Written as DNA, the CDR3 is TGCAGCGTTGAAGGCGCGGGAGGCCACGAGCAGTACTTC. Residues: CSVEGAGGHEQYF.

This chain connects TRBV27 to TRBJ2-5; the D gene is possibly TRBD1 (6 bases). This CDR3 is built from 14 residues. Germline CDR1 and CDR2: MNHEY and SMNVEV (reference sequence). Trimming shortened V by 2 bases and J by 4 bases, and 11 bases separated the two germline ends. The CDR3 DNA sequence: TGTGCCAGCAGTTTAAACAGGGTGGGAGAGACCCAGTACTTC. Translation: CASSLNRVGETQYF.

Here the CDR3 reads CSAERQYGYTF. CDR3 coding DNA: TGCAGTGCCGAAAGACAGTATGGCTACACCTTC. The chain has TRBV20-1 and TRBJ1-2; D perhaps matches TRBD1 (5 bases). The CDR3 loop spans 11 amino acids. Looked up from germline, CDR1 is DFQATT and CDR2 is SNEGSKA (reference sequence). V lost 6 bases to trimming and J lost 5 bases, with 10 bases between them.

The chain carries TRBV2 and TRBJ2-7; TRBD2 aligns across 7 bases. CDR3 length: 14 amino acids. The V gene end was trimmed by 7 bases and the J gene end by 6 bases; junction bases not matched to a gene: 12. From germline, CDR1 is SNHLY and CDR2 FYNNEI. CDR3 DNA: TGTGCCAGCAAGGGAGGGGTGGTCGTTTCCGAGCAGTACTTC. Translated: CASKGGVVVSEQYF.

The V and J genes are TRBV2 and TRBJ1-4, with D possibly being TRBD1 (6 bases). V lost 7 bases to trimming and J lost 0 bases, with 15 bases between them. This CDR3 contains 16 residues. Germline CDR1 reads SNHLY; CDR2 reads FYNNEI. CDR3 in amino acids: CASNSPGQPTNEKLFF. CDR3 coding DNA: TGTGCCAGCAACTCCCCCGGACAGCCAACTAATGAAAAACTGTTTTTT. Drawing the rest from reference TRBV2 and TRBJ1-4, the complete variable domain is EPEVTQTPSHQVTQMGQEVILRCVPISNHLYFYWYRQILGQKVEFLVSFYNNEISEKSEIFDDQFSVERPDGSNFTLKIRSTKLEDSAMYFCASNSPGQPTNEKLFFGSGTQLSVL.

J is TRBJ2-5 and V is TRBV4-3; possibly TRBD2 for D (5 bases). The CDR3 spans 15 residues. V lost 4 bases, J lost 3 bases, and 15 bases lay in between. The germline CDR1 and CDR2 sequences are LGHNA and YSLEER. CDR3: CASSRAGGPEETQYF. Here the CDR3 DNA reads TGCGCCAGCAGCCGGGCCGGCGGGCCCGAAGAGACCCAGTACTTC.

The V call is TRBV11-1, the J call TRBJ1-1, with D possibly matching TRBD1 (5 bases). CDR1 SGHAT and CDR2 FQDESV come from the germline V gene (reference sequence). The length of the CDR3 is 13 residues. The V and J ends lost 5 bases and 3 bases respectively, with 10 bases between them. This chain's CDR3 is CASSGQGDTEAFF. The CDR3 nucleotides are TGTGCCAGCAGCGGTCAAGGGGACACTGAAGCTTTCTTT. Full variable domain (rest looked up from reference TRBV11-1 and TRBJ1-1): EAEVAQSPRYKITEKSQAVAFWCDPISGHATLYWYRQILGQGPELLVQFQDESVVDDSQLPKDRFSAERLKGVDSTLKIQPAELGDSAMYLCASSGQGDTEAFFGQGTRLTVV.

The chain combines TRBV19 with TRBJ1-1; 7 bases align to TRBD1. The CDR3 has 18 amino acids. The trim removed 4 bases at V and 1 base at J, leaving 15 bases unmatched. Germline values: CDR1 LNHDA, CDR2 SQIVND (reference sequence). The CDR3 reads CASSTLYRGSLRNTEAFF. The CDR3 DNA sequence: TGTGCCAGTAGTACCCTTTACAGGGGCTCCCTTCGGAACACTGAAGCTTTCTTT.

The V call is TRBV9, the J call TRBJ2-5; 8 bases align to TRBD2. V gave up 0 bases and J gave up 5 bases; unmatched junction bases: 6. Germline CDR1 is SGDLS and CDR2 is YYNGEE. The length of the CDR3 is 15 residues. CDR3 bases: TGTGCCAGCAGCGTAGGGGGCGGGAGGAGGGAGACCCAGTACTTC. Its translation is CASSVGGGRRETQYF.